Presented here are 21 T cell receptor beta chains from one specimen sequenced in a study of response to subunit inactivated influenza vaccine. TCRdb reprocessed the RT-PCR reads with MiXCR, giving one entry per CDR3 protein. This table has roughly 570,000 distinct CDR3 sequences, 12% to 15% appearing once. The starting material was PBMCs from blood, obtained 11 to 12 days after vaccination. These TCRs come from a man aged 45-65 years who received an inactivated influenza vaccine.

This chain joins TRBV18 and TRBJ2-5; 9 bases are shared with TRBD1. The CDR3 sequence is 15 residues long. Trimming took 6 bases from V and 1 from J; bases not matched to a gene: 6. From germline, CDR1 is KGHSH and CDR2 LQKENI. Here the CDR3 reads CASSRQGDFQETQYF. CDR3 bases: TGTGCCAGCTCGAGACAGGGGGACTTCCAAGAGACCCAGTACTTC.

The V gene is TRBV20-1, the J gene TRBJ1-5; D is perhaps TRBD1 (5 bases). This CDR3 spans 11 amino acids. In germline, CDR1 is DFQATT, CDR2 SNEGSKA (reference sequence). V lost 5 bases and J 12 bases, leaving 14 bases between the germline ends. The CDR3 region has the DNA TGCAGTGCTGGCGGGGGGTTAGGCCAGCATTTT. Translated: CSAGGGLGQHF.

This clonotype was counted at least ten times. The chain links TRBV15 to TRBJ1-5; 8 bases agree with TRBD1. From germline, CDR1 is LNHNV and CDR2 YYDKDF (reference sequence). Trimming at V came to 3 bases and at J to 7 bases, leaving 5 bases not matched to a gene. The CDR3 extends over 14 amino acids. The DNA for the CDR3 is TGTGCCACCAGCAGCTTCAGGGGGCAACAGCCCCAGCATTTT. Protein product: CATSSFRGQQPQHF.

The chain joins TRBV5-1 to TRBJ2-7; the D gene is possibly TRBD2 (6 bases). V shed 1 base and J shed 5 bases, with 13 bases lying between them. There are 14 residues in the CDR3. Germline CDR1 and CDR2: SGHRS and YFSETQ. CDR3 sequence: CASSLLPGGHEQYF. CDR3 nucleotide sequence: TGCGCCAGCAGCTTGCTTCCAGGAGGGCACGAGCAGTACTTC.

This clonotype showed up just a few times. The chain links TRBV20-1 to TRBJ2-7; possibly TRBD2 for D (6 bases). This CDR3 has 15 residues. With 3 bases removed from V and 4 bases from J, the gap between germline ends came to 19 bases. The V gene's germline CDR1 is DFQATT and CDR2 SNEGSKA (reference sequence). CDR3 sequence reads: CSASGGGVRRYEQYF. CDR3 DNA sequence: TGCAGTGCTAGCGGGGGTGGGGTCAGGAGGTACGAGCAGTACTTC.

This sequence joins TRBV5-6 and TRBJ2-7, with 10 bases fitting TRBD2. The CDR3 has 15 amino acids. The J segment lost 0 bases and the V segment lost 4 bases, leaving 4 bases of the junction unmatched. The germline CDR1 and CDR2 sequences are SGHDT and YYEEEE. CDR3 DNA sequence: TGTGCCAGCAGCGGGCTAGCGGGGGCCTCCTACGAGCAGTACTTC. This sequence encodes CASSGLAGASYEQYF.

The chain is built from TRBV5-1 and TRBJ2-5; perhaps TRBD1 as D (6 bases). V was pared by 4 bases and J by 0 bases, with 10 bases between. This CDR3 has 14 residues. CDR1 and CDR2 from the germline V gene are SGHRS and YFSETQ. The CDR3 sequence: CASSIRTDQETQYF. DNA of the CDR3: TGCGCCAGCAGCATCCGGACAGACCAAGAGACCCAGTACTTC. The whole variable domain, filled in from reference TRBV5-1 and TRBJ2-5, reads KAGVTQTPRYLIKTRGQQVTLSCSPISGHRSVSWYQQTPGQGLQFLFEYFSETQRNKGNFPGRFSGRQFSNSRSEMNVSTLELGDSALYLCASSIRTDQETQYFGPGTRLLVL.

This clonotype was counted a few times. The gene calls are TRBV7-2 and TRBJ2-5; 8 bases are a match to TRBD1. J was trimmed by 5 bases and V by 2 bases; bases with no gene match: 7. The germline V gene has CDR1 SGHTA and CDR2 FQGNSA. The CDR3 length is 15 residues. Here the CDR3 reads CASSLRGQGWETQYF. The CDR3 coding sequence is TGTGCCAGCAGCTTACGAGGACAGGGCTGGGAGACCCAGTACTTC.

Concerning this clonotype itself: One end of the junction varies from germline; a read error may be responsible. The chain combines TRBV5-1 with TRBJ2-5; D perhaps matches TRBD1 (5 bases). Germline V gene sequence: CDR1 SGHRS, CDR2 YFSETQ. This CDR3 spans 15 amino acids. CDR3 loop: CASTLGPSDQETQYF. The DNA of the CDR3 is TGCGCCAGCACCTTGGGGCCATCCGACCAAGAGACCCAGTACTTC.

This clonotype showed up many times. The rearrangement links TRBV12-3 or TRBV12-4 to TRBJ1-2; 10 bases map to TRBD1. The length of the CDR3 is 14 residues. V was clipped by 3 bases and J by 8 bases; unmatched bases: 6. In DNA, the CDR3 is TGTGCCAGCAGTTTGGGGGGACAGGGGCTCGGCTACACCTTC. Its translation is CASSLGGQGLGYTF.

The chain recombines TRBV7-2 with TRBJ2-1; D gene ambiguous. Deletions cut 6 bases from V and 3 bases from J, with 9 bases between. The CDR3 has 13 residues. CDR1 is SGHTA and CDR2 is FQGNSA in the germline V gene. The CDR3 protein is CASSYRGYNEQFF. For the CDR3, the DNA is TGTGCCAGCAGTTACCGAGGCTACAATGAGCAGTTCTTC. The variable domain in full, completed from reference TRBV7-2 and TRBJ2-1, reads GAGVSQSPSNKVTEKGKDVELRCDPISGHTALYWYRQSLGQGLEFLIYFQGNSAPDKSGLPSDRFSAERTGGSVSTLTIQRTQQEDSAVYLCASSYRGYNEQFFGPGTRLTVL.

The V gene is TRBV27, the J gene TRBJ1-5; 11 nucleotides agree with TRBD1. The V and J ends lost 2 bases and 3 bases, in that order; junction bases with no gene match: 9. Germline V gene data show CDR1 as MNHEY and CDR2 as SMNVEV (reference sequence). There are 18 residues in the CDR3. CDR3: CASSLSVRDRGANQPQHF. In nucleotides, the CDR3 is TGTGCCAGCAGTTTAAGCGTACGGGACAGGGGGGCCAATCAGCCCCAGCATTTT.

The CDR3 loop reads CAWSRLAGAGNEQFF. Here the CDR3 DNA reads TGTGCCTGGAGTCGACTAGCGGGAGCTGGCAATGAGCAGTTCTTC. V is TRBV30 and J is TRBJ2-1; 12 bases line up with TRBD2. V was clipped by 2 bases and J by 6 bases; unmatched bases: 5. CDR1 is GTSNPN, CDR2 SVGIG, per germline (reference sequence). The CDR3 contains 15 residues.

This clonotype was detected only a few times. The V gene is TRBV12-3 or TRBV12-4, the J gene TRBJ1-5; D is unresolved. Between the trimmed V and J ends, which lost 3 bases and 0 bases, there was a span of 6 bases. CDR3 length: 14 amino acids. CDR3 DNA: TGTGCCAGCAGTTTTGGTTATAGCAATCAGCCCCAGCATTTT. This codes for CASSFGYSNQPQHF.

The genes are TRBV29-1 and TRBJ2-2; D uncertain. V was clipped by 4 bases and J by 6 bases, with 9 bases between them. The CDR3 loop spans 12 amino acids. From germline, CDR1 is SQVTM and CDR2 ANQGSEA. For the CDR3, the DNA is TGCAGCGTTGGGGCCTCCTCCGGGGAGCTGTTTTTT. Residues: CSVGASSGELFF.

The V call is TRBV4-3, the J call TRBJ2-3, with TRBD2 matching over 8 bases. The CDR3 contains 17 residues. Germline CDR1 is LGHNA and CDR2 is YSLEER. Trimming took 2 bases from V and 2 from J; bases not matched to a gene: 9. CDR3 sequence: CASSQNPDSGNTDTQYF. DNA of the CDR3: TGCGCCAGCAGCCAAAACCCGGATAGCGGGAACACAGATACGCAGTATTTT.

The rearrangement uses TRBV12-3 or TRBV12-4 and TRBJ2-3; possibly TRBD1 for D (6 bases). CDR3 size: 14 residues. V shed 5 bases and J shed 3 bases, with 12 bases lying between them. The DNA of the CDR3 is TGTGCCAGCAGTCCCTCGACAGGAACAGATACGCAGTATTTT. Encoded protein: CASSPSTGTDTQYF.

This clonotype occurred many times. The V and J genes are TRBV5-1 and TRBJ2-6; weak D call: TRBD1 (5 bases). CDR3 length: 16 amino acids. The germline V gene has CDR1 SGHRS and CDR2 YFSETQ. V was trimmed by 4 bases and J by 2 bases, leaving 13 bases between them. CDR3 in amino acids: CASSRDQGPGANVLTF. Here the CDR3 DNA reads TGCGCCAGCAGCAGAGACCAGGGCCCTGGGGCCAACGTCCTGACTTTC.

The rearrangement uses TRBV28 and TRBJ2-7; D is perhaps TRBD1 or TRBD2 (5 bases each). CDR1 MDHEN and CDR2 SYDVKM come from the germline V gene. This CDR3 has 14 residues. Deletions cut 7 bases from V and 1 base from J, with 14 bases between. The CDR3 nucleotides read TGTGCCAGCAACCCGGGACCCCTATCCTACGAGCAGTACTTC. This translates into CASNPGPLSYEQYF.

V usage is TRBV20-1 and J usage is TRBJ1-2, with 11 positions matching TRBD1. V was clipped by 6 bases and J by 6 bases; unmatched bases: 6. The CDR3 covers 13 residues. Germline V gives CDR1 DFQATT, CDR2 SNEGSKA (reference sequence). CDR3 nucleotides: TGCAGTGCCGGGCCGGGACAGGGGGATGGCTACACCTTC. Its protein is CSAGPGQGDGYTF.

The J gene is TRBJ2-5, the V gene TRBV12-3 or TRBV12-4; 9 nucleotides agree with TRBD1. The CDR3 runs to 12 residues. Germline trimming cut 8 bases from V and 3 bases from J; bases unmatched to any gene: 1. The CDR3 bases are TGTGCCAGCGGGGACAGGGAAGAGACCCAGTACTTC. Amino acid sequence: CASGDREETQYF.